A selection of T cell receptor beta chains follows, all from one sample in a study of CD8+CD57+ T cells in acquired aplastic anemia. TCRdb used MiXCR to reprocess the reads, holding one entry per CDR3 protein. The repertoire includes about 180,000 distinct CDR3 sequences, about 47% of them detected once, and approximately 2.9% sits in the top ten. Source material: sorted CD4+, CD8+, or CD8+CD57+ T cells (not recorded which) from PBMCs. Receptor source: a human donor in good health. Both conserved end residues are part of each CDR3. A D gene is named only where the DNA matches it firmly. Size is stated for part of the rows, as once, few or many counts, or as a class when the clone is expanded.

D	V	size	J	CDR3	DNA
-	TRBV29-1	-	TRBJ2-5	CSVPAPGAFQETQYF	TGCAGCGTCCCGGCGCCGGGGGCCTTCCAAGAGACCCAGTACTTC
-	TRBV24-1	-	TRBJ2-3	CATRDTDTQYF	TGTGCCACCAGGGACACAGATACGCAGTATTTT
-	TRBV4-2	many	TRBJ2-1	CASSPGAKGNEQFF	TGTGCCAGCAGCCCAGGGGCTAAGGGGAATGAGCAGTTCTTC
-	TRBV2	-	TRBJ2-1	CASGEGWRDNEQFF	TGTGCCAGCGGCGAGGGGTGGAGGGACAATGAGCAGTTCTTC
TRBD1	TRBV6-1	-	TRBJ1-1	CASRRQGRTEAFF	TGTGCCAGCAGACGACAGGGTCGCACTGAAGCTTTCTTT
-	TRBV9	many	TRBJ2-3	CASSTHAGGADTQYF	TGTGCCAGCAGCACCCACGCCGGAGGGGCAGATACGCAGTATTTT
-	TRBV15	few	TRBJ2-1	CATSLTGTEYNEQFF	TGTGCCACCAGCCTCACCGGGACTGAGTACAATGAGCAGTTCTTC
-	TRBV25-1	few	TRBJ1-1	CASSVGGSYTEAFF	TGTGCCAGCAGTGTTGGGGGAAGCTACACTGAAGCTTTCTTT
-	TRBV7-2	many	TRBJ1-1	CASRTGSPLNTEAFF	TGTGCCAGCAGGACCGGGAGTCCGTTGAACACTGAAGCTTTCTTT
-	TRBV7-9	-	TRBJ1-1	CASSSKQGRVTEAFF	TGTGCCAGCAGCTCCAAACAGGGAAGGGTCACTGAAGCTTTCTTT
-	TRBV7-2	many	TRBJ1-6	CASSLAVGPNSPLHF	TGTGCCAGCAGCTTAGCAGTCGGGCCTAATTCACCCCTCCACTTT
-	TRBV29-1	-	TRBJ2-1	CSVEIATANEQFF	TGCAGCGTTGAAATCGCCACGGCCAATGAGCAGTTCTTC
TRBD1	TRBV5-1	many	TRBJ1-2	CASSLGTGTGGYTF	TGCGCCAGCAGCTTGGGCACCGGGACAGGAGGCTACACCTTC
-	TRBV6-5	few	TRBJ2-4	CASSYSSDQQAKNIQYF	TGTGCCAGCAGTTACTCCTCAGACCAGCAAGCCAAAAACATTCAGTACTTC
-	TRBV30	-	TRBJ1-2	CAWSVGTYGYTF	TGTGCCTGGAGTGTCGGGACCTATGGCTACACCTTC
-	TRBV7-8	-	TRBJ1-4	CASSLTGGLYEKLFF	TGTGCCAGCAGCTTAACCGGGGGGCTCTATGAAAAACTGTTTTTT
-	TRBV29-1	-	TRBJ2-7	CSVHDGLTYEQYF	TGCAGCGTTCATGACGGGCTCACCTACGAGCAGTACTTC
-	TRBV14	-	TRBJ1-4	CASSTYEKLFF	TGTGCCAGCAGTACATATGAAAAACTGTTTTTT
TRBD1	TRBV24-1	-	TRBJ1-5	CATSDAGQGYQPQHF	TGTGCCACCAGTGATGCGGGACAGGGGTATCAGCCCCAGCATTTT
-	TRBV25-1	once	TRBJ1-1	CASSGSHWGTEAFF	TGTGCCAGCAGTGGGTCTCACTGGGGCACTGAAGCTTTCTTT
TRBD1	TRBV19	-	TRBJ1-5	CASTGTGAGYSNQPQHF	TGTGCCAGTACCGGGACAGGGGCCGGTTATAGCAATCAGCCCCAGCATTTT
-	TRBV19	-	TRBJ1-6	CASSGDVDSPLHF	TGTGCCAGCTCAGGAGACGTTGATTCACCCCTCCACTTT
-	TRBV5-4	few	TRBJ2-7	CASKGKGGLAGEQCF	TGTGCCAGCAAGGGAAAAGGGGGTCTCGCCGGCGAGCAGTGCTTC
-	TRBV29-1	-	TRBJ1-1	CSVEGSGYTEAFF	TGCAGCGTTGAAGGTTCAGGGTACACTGAAGCTTTCTTT
-	TRBV5-4	many	TRBJ2-7	CASSEMGRVEQYF	TGTGCCAGCAGTGAGATGGGACGCGTCGAGCAGTACTTC
TRBD2	TRBV3-1	-	TRBJ2-5	CASSQVGGARETQYF	TGTGCCAGCAGCCAAGTCGGGGGGGCCCGGGAGACCCAGTACTTC
-	TRBV18	few	TRBJ2-5	CASSPVTGPETQYF	TGTGCCAGCTCACCAGTTACAGGGCCGGAGACCCAGTACTTC
-	TRBV29-1	-	TRBJ2-7	CSVDSVEGQCSYEQYF	TGCAGCGTCGACAGCGTTGAAGGACAGTGTAGCTACGAGCAGTACTTC
-	TRBV14	many	TRBJ2-5	CASSQESAGLSAQYF	TGTGCCAGCAGCCAAGAAAGTGCAGGGCTTTCGGCCCAGTACTTC
-	TRBV12-3/TRBV12-4	many	TRBJ2-7	CASSFRQAEEQYF	TGTGCCAGCAGTTTCCGGCAGGCGGAGGAGCAGTACTTC
-	TRBV20-1	many	TRBJ2-7	CSARPTPGDEQYF	TGCAGTGCTAGACCAACCCCAGGGGACGAGCAGTACTTC
-	TRBV7-2	-	TRBJ2-7	CASSPVGEIYEQYF	TGTGCCAGCAGCCCAGTGGGGGAAATCTACGAGCAGTACTTC
TRBD1	TRBV10-2	-	TRBJ1-4	CASSATGVEEKLFF	TGCGCCAGCAGTGCGACAGGGGTCGAAGAAAAACTGTTTTTT
-	TRBV25-1	-	TRBJ2-5	CASSEEGHKETQYF	TGTGCCAGCAGTGAGGAGGGACACAAAGAGACCCAGTACTTC
-	TRBV20-1	many	TRBJ2-3	CSAREVTALIRDTQYF	TGCAGTGCTAGAGAAGTGACAGCCCTTATAAGAGATACGCAGTATTTT
TRBD2	TRBV15	few	TRBJ2-1	CATSSERGRNNEQFF	TGTGCCACCAGCAGCGAGCGGGGTAGGAACAATGAGCAGTTCTTC
-	TRBV5-4	many	TRBJ1-4	CASSPGLSEKLFF	TGTGCCAGCAGCCCAGGGCTCAGTGAAAAACTGTTTTTT
TRBD1	TRBV2	many	TRBJ1-4	CATQRQGAGLDEKLFF	TGTGCCACCCAGCGACAGGGTGCGGGCCTAGATGAAAAACTGTTTTTT
-	TRBV19	many	TRBJ1-5	CASSTQRDQPQHF	TGTGCCAGTAGTACCCAGAGGGACCAGCCCCAGCATTTT
TRBD2	TRBV11-1	-	TRBJ2-1	CASRQIAGVTHNEQFF	TGTGCCAGCAGACAAATAGCGGGAGTAACGCACAATGAGCAGTTCTTC
-	TRBV7-9	many	TRBJ2-1	CASSSGPHSYNEQFF	TGTGCCAGCAGCTCCGGACCCCACTCCTACAATGAGCAGTTCTTC
-	TRBV7-9	once	TRBJ2-7	CASSPSTGSYEQYF	TGTGCCAGCAGCCCCTCTACAGGGTCCTACGAGCAGTACTTC
TRBD1	TRBV18	-	TRBJ2-6	CASSPRGDRDSGANVLTF	TGTGCCAGCTCACCAAGGGGAGACAGGGACTCTGGGGCCAACGTCCTGACTTTC
TRBD1	TRBV7-3	-	TRBJ2-7	CASSILQGAIYEQYF	TGTGCCAGTAGTATCCTACAGGGGGCGATTTACGAGCAGTACTTC
-	TRBV9	-	TRBJ1-1	CASSSGAGNTEAFF	TGTGCCAGCAGCTCGGGGGCAGGTAACACTGAAGCTTTCTTT
-	TRBV24-1	many	TRBJ2-1	CATSDPGRTTKGLDEQFF	TGTGCCACCAGTGACCCGGGACGAACTACGAAAGGGTTAGATGAGCAGTTCTTC